The sequence of this T cell receptor (beta chain) was determined in a study of T cell changes during pregnancy in multiple sclerosis. The table came from immunoSEQ multiplex PCR; TCRdb's copy has only in-frame clones and leaves some out. The profile shows some 57,000 clones, over 80% of them singletons. The CDR3 runs to 15 residues. V trimming: 5 bases; J trimming: 4 bases; junction bases outside the gene matches: 6. Germline CDR1 is SGHTA and CDR2 is FQGTGA. V and J are TRBV7-3 and TRBJ2-1; 9 bases line up with TRBD2. This TCR was recovered from a female donor in good health, enrolled as a control in a pregnancy study. This sample comprised peripheral blood, obtained in the first trimester of pregnancy. CDR3 DNA sequence: TGTGCCAGCAGCGCCCTAGCGGGGAGATACAATGAGCAGTTCTTC. Translation gives CASSALAGRYNEQFF.